These 3 T cell receptor beta chains share one sample of origin, sequenced in a study of CD8+ T cells in alopecia areata. Extracted RNA was reverse transcribed into cDNA, the sequencing template. This table comes from immunoSEQ multiplex PCR, and its TCRdb copy is limited to in-frame clones, with some not included. The sample gives roughly 120,000 clones, over 60% of which show up once; around 2.7% is in the top ten. The sample was CD4+ T cells sorted from blood. Receptor source: a human donor in good health.

The V and J genes are TRBV2 and TRBJ2-1; D possibly corresponds to TRBD1 (5 bases). The germline V gene encodes CDR1 SNHLY and CDR2 FYNNEI. The CDR3 contains 14 residues. Trimming stripped 0 bases from V and 6 bases from J, with 9 bases between. The CDR3 protein is CASSEAGGANEQFF. DNA of the CDR3: TGTGCCAGCAGTGAAGCTGGTGGGGCCAATGAGCAGTTCTTC.

The chain uses TRBV4-1 and TRBJ2-7; 10 bases fit TRBD2. Per the germline V gene, CDR1 is MGHRA and CDR2 is YSYEKL. The CDR3 length is 19 residues. With 4 bases clipped from V and 1 base from J, the junction kept 16 bases outside the gene matches. The CDR3 loop reads CASSRRTDSGTSVSYEQYF. CDR3 in DNA: TGCGCCAGCAGCCGCCGTACAGATTCCGGGACTAGCGTATCCTACGAGCAGTACTTC.

This rearrangement joins TRBV5-6 to TRBJ2-4; 7 nucleotides match TRBD1. Germline CDR1 and CDR2: SGHDT and YYEEEE. Germline trimming cut 4 bases from V and 0 bases from J; bases unmatched to any gene: 7. This CDR3 comprises 16 residues. For the CDR3, the DNA is TGTGCCAGCAGCCTACAGACAGGGAGAGCCAAAAACATTCAGTACTTC. Residues: CASSLQTGRAKNIQYF. The full variable domain, in which reference TRBV5-6 and TRBJ2-4 provide the parts outside the CDR3, is DAGVTQSPTHLIKTRGQQVTLRCSPKSGHDTVSWYQQALGQGPQFIFQYYEEEERQRGNFPDRFSGHQFPNYSSELNVNALLLGDSALYLCASSLQTGRAKNIQYFGAGTRLSVL.